This T cell receptor beta chain was sequenced for a study of follicular helper T cells after annual influenza vaccination. The protocol was immunoSEQ multiplex PCR, while the TCRdb copy is restricted to in-frame clones and leaves out a portion. The profile shows under 15,000 clones, 70% to 80% of them singletons. Germline V lookup: CDR1 MNHEY, CDR2 SMNVEV (reference sequence). The V end was cut by 2 bases, the J end by 7 bases, with 15 bases between. This CDR3 spans 16 amino acids. The sample's time point: 2015-2016 season, pre-vaccination. The rearrangement links TRBV27 to TRBJ1-6, with D possibly TRBD1 on 5 matching bases. Sample: CXCR5+ CD38- circulating T follicular helper cells from blood, taken on the day of influenza vaccination. Subset defined: circulating Tfh, non-naive CD4+CXCR5+PD-1+ (ICOS+CD38+ or ICOS-CD38-). The TCR was taken from an adult who received the influenza vaccine. The CDR3, as DNA: TGTGCCAGCAGTTTAAAATCCGGACAAGGCAATTCACCCCTCCACTTT. This sequence encodes CASSLKSGQGNSPLHF.